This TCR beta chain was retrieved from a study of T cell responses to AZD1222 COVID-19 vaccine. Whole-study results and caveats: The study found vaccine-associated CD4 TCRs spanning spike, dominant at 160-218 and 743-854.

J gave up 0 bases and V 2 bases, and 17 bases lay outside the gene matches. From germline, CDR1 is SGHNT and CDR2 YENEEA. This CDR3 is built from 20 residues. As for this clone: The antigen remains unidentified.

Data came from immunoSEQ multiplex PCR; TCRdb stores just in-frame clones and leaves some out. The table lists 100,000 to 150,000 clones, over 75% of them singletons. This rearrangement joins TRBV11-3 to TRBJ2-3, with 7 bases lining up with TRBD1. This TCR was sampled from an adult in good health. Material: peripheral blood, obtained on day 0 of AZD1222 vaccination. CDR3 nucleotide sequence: TGTGCCAGCAGCTTATGGGCCAGGACAGGCCTTTCATCTAGCACAGATACGCAGTATTTT. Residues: CASSLWARTGLSSSTDTQYF.